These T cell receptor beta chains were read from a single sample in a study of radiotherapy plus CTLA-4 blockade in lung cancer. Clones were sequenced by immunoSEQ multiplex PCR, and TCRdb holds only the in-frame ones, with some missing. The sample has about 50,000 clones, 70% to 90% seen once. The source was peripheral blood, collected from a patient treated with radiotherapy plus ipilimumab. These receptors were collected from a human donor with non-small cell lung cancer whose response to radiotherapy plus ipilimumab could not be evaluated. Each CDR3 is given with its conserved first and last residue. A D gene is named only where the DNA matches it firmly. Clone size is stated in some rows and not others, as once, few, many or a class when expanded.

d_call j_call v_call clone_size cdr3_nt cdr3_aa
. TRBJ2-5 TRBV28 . TGTGCCAGCAGAACTAGTGTGCAAGAGACCCAGTACTTC CASRTSVQETQYF
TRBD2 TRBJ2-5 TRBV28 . TGTGCCAGCAGTCCCGCTAGCGGGAGGGCCGGGGAGACCCAGTACTTC CASSPASGRAGETQYF
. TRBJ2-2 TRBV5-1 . TGCGCCAGCAGAACCGGGACACATGAGACCGGGGAGCTGTTTTTT CASRTGTHETGELFF
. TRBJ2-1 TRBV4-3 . TGCGCCAGCAGCCCCGGGGGCTACAATGAGCAGTTCTTC CASSPGGYNEQFF
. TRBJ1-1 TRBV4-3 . TGCGCCAGCAGCCAAGGAAGGGGGTTAACTGAAGCTTTCTTT CASSQGRGLTEAFF
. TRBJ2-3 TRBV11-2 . TGTGCCAGCAGCTTAGAGGAGGGACGGAACACAGATACGCAGTATTTT CASSLEEGRNTDTQYF
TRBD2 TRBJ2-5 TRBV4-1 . TGCGCCAGCAGCCAAGGCCTAGCGGCGGGAGAGACCCAGTACTTC CASSQGLAAGETQYF
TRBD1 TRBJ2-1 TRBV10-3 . TGTGCCATAAAGAAGACAGGGGCAGACAATGAGCAGTTCTTC CAIKKTGADNEQFF
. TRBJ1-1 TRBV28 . TGTGCCAGCAGTTGGCCGGGGGTGGTGGTCACTGAAGCTTTCTTT CASSWPGVVVTEAFF
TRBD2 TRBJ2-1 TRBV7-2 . TGTGCCAGCAGCTCGACCTCTAGCGGGAGGGCCGTAGGTGAGCAGTTCTTC CASSSTSSGRAVGEQFF
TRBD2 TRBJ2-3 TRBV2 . TGTGCCAGCAGACCGGGGGCGGGAGGGACAGATACGCAGTATTTT CASRPGAGGTDTQYF
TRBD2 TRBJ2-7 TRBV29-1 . TGCAGCGTTGAGACTAGCGGGACCTACGAGCAGTACTTC CSVETSGTYEQYF
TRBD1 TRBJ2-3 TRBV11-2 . TGTGCCAGCAGCTTAGAGTTGAGGACAGGGAGCACAGATACGCAGTATTTT CASSLELRTGSTDTQYF
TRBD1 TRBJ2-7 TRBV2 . TGTGCCAGCAGTGAAAACAGGGGAAGCGGAGAGCAGTACTTC CASSENRGSGEQYF
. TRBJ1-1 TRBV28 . TGTGCCAGCAGGGAGAAAACAGGGTACACTGAAGCTTTCTTT CASREKTGYTEAFF
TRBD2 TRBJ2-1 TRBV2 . TGTGCCAGCAGTGAAGCGTTTTGGTCGGGGGGCTCCTACAATGAGCAGTTCTTC CASSEAFWSGGSYNEQFF
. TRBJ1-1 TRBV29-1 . TGCAGCGGAAGGACATTAAGCACTGAAGCTTTCTTT CSGRTLSTEAFF
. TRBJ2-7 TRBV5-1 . TGCGCCAGCAGCTTGGAACCTATGGGGCAGGGATTAAGTGAGCAGTACTTC CASSLEPMGQGLSEQYF
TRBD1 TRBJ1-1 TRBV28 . TGTGCCAGCAGCCATCGGGACAGACTGAACACTGAAGCTTTCTTT CASSHRDRLNTEAFF
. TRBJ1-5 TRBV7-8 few TGTGCCAGCAGCTTGAGGTTAAATCAGCCCCAGCATTTT CASSLRLNQPQHF
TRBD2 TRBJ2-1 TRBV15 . TGTGCCACCAGCAATAGCGGGAGCACCTACAATGAGCAGTTCTTC CATSNSGSTYNEQFF
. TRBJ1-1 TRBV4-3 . TGCGCCAGCAGCCAAGGGTTAGGGGATTGGACTGAAGCTTTCTTT CASSQGLGDWTEAFF
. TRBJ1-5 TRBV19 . TGTGCCAGTAGTATTCCTCGCGGGGAGGTCCCAGGTCCCCAGCATTTT CASSIPRGEVPGPQHF
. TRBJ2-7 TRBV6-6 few TGTGCCAGCAGACTAATCAGCTCCTACGAGCAGTACTTC CASRLISSYEQYF
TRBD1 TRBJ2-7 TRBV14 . TGTGCCAGCAGCGGGCGGACAGGCTCTTCCTACGAGCAGTACTTC CASSGRTGSSYEQYF
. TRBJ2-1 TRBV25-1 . TGTGCCAGCACATCGACCGGGGGGACGCAGGGGAACTACAATGAGCAGTTCTTC CASTSTGGTQGNYNEQFF
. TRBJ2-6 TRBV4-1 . TGCGCCAGCGCCGCGTCCTCTGGGGCCAACGTCCTGACTTTC CASAASSGANVLTF
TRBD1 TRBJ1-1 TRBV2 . TGTGCCAGCAGTGAGACGGACAGGGCCGAAGCTTTCTTT CASSETDRAEAFF
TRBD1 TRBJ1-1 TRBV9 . TGTGCCAGCAGCGTAGTACCGGGACAGGGGGCTTCACTGAACACTGAAGCTTTCTTT CASSVVPGQGASLNTEAFF
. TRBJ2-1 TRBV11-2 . TGTGCCAGCAGCTCTAGGCGGGGGCCCGGGAATGAGCAGTTCTTC CASSSRRGPGNEQFF
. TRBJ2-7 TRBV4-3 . TGCGCCAGCAGCCAAGATTTGGGGAGCTCCTACGAGCAGTACTTC CASSQDLGSSYEQYF
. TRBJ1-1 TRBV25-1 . TGTGCCAGCAGTGAATTTACAGGGATGACTGAAGCTTTCTTT CASSEFTGMTEAFF
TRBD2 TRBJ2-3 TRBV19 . TGTGCCAGTAGTAGTAGCGGGAGCCCTGGCACAGATACGCAGTATTTT CASSSSGSPGTDTQYF
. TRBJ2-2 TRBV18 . TGTGCCAGCTCACCAATGAAGGGGCTAGGCACCGGGGAGCTGTTTTTT CASSPMKGLGTGELFF
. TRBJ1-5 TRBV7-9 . TGTGCCAGCAGCTTAGACAGCCATCAGCCCCAGCATTTT CASSLDSHQPQHF
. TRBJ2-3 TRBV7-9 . TGTGCCAGCAGGCAGGGCGACACAGATACGCAGTATTTT CASRQGDTDTQYF
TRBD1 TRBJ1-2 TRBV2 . TGTGCCAGCAGTGGGACAGGGGAATTCTATGGCTACACCTTC CASSGTGEFYGYTF
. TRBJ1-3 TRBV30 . TGTGCCTGGAGAATATCGCCCGGGAACACCATATATTTT CAWRISPGNTIYF
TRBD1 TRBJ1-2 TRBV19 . TGTGCCAGTATGTGGACAGGGTATGGCTACACCTTC CASMWTGYGYTF
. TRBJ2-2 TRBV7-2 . TGTGCCAGCAGCTTAGCTCGTGGCGAGCTGTTTTTT CASSLARGELFF
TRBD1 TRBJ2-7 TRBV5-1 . TGCGCCAGCAGCTTGTACGGGACAGGGGTCGAGCAGTACTTC CASSLYGTGVEQYF
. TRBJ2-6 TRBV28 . TGTGCCAGCAGTTTAGGCCAGGGGTTTGGGGCCAACGTCCTGACTTTC CASSLGQGFGANVLTF
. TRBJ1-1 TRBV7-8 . TGTGCCAGCAGCTTAGAAGAAAACAGCTACACTGAAGCTTTCTTT CASSLEENSYTEAFF
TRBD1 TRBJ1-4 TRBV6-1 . TGTGCCAGCAGTGACGGACAGGGGACTGAAAAACTGTTTTTT CASSDGQGTEKLFF
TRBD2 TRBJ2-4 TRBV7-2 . TGTGCCAGCAGCCCTGGGACTAGCGGGACCTTAGCCAAAAACATTCAGTACTTC CASSPGTSGTLAKNIQYF
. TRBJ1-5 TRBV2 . TGTGCCAGCAGTGAAGAAAGTCGGTTTCAGCCCCAGCATTTT CASSEESRFQPQHF
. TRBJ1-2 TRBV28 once TGTGCCAGCAGGGCCGGGAGCTATGGCTACACCTTC CASRAGSYGYTF
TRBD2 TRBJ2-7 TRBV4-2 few TGTGCCAGCAGCCAAGGCAAGGGGTTAGCGGGAGGGTCCTCCTACGAGCAGTACTTC CASSQGKGLAGGSSYEQYF
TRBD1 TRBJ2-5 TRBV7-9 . TGTGCCAGCAGCTTTAGCGTCAATCACAGGGGGTTAGTGGAGACCCAGTACTTC CASSFSVNHRGLVETQYF
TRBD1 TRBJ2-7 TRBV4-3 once TGCGCCAGCAGCCAGTCCCGGGACAGCTCCTACGAGCAGTACTTC CASSQSRDSSYEQYF
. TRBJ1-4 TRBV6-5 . TGTGCCAGCAGTTACTCGAACGGGGAAAAACTGTTTTTT CASSYSNGEKLFF
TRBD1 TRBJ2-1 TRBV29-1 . TGCAGCGTGAGAACAGGGGGAGGTGAGCAGTTCTTC CSVRTGGGEQFF
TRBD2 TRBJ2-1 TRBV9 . TGTGCCAGCAGCGTACGGCGGGAGTGGCGGAATGAGCAGTTCTTC CASSVRREWRNEQFF
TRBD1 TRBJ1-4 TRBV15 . TGTGCCACCAGCAGGCAGAGTCAGGGGGCAGGTGAAAAACTGTTTTTT CATSRQSQGAGEKLFF
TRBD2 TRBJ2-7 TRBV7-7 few TGTGCTAGCAGTACAGCGGGAGGACACGAGCAGTACTTC CASSTAGGHEQYF